This TCR beta chain is drawn from a study of cytotoxic CD8 clonotypes in ibrutinib-treated CLL. Study results and caveats: Public clonotypes were uncommon and contracted or stayed stable on treatment. Against age-matched healthy donors, baseline clonality ran higher and tracked circulating CD8+ T-cell counts. Patients with sustained remission and those progressing were sampled at differing times.

TCRdb keeps only in-frame clones here, not all; method: immunoSEQ multiplex PCR. The repertoire consists of about 15,000 clones, with 55% to 65% occurring once and the leading ten covering approximately 12%. From germline, CDR1 is SGHRS and CDR2 YFSETQ. This CDR3 has 15 residues. V trimming: 4 bases; J trimming: 8 bases; junction bases outside the gene matches: 9. A word on this clone: The antigen remains unidentified.

This TCR came from a human donor with chronic lymphocytic leukemia. The chain couples TRBV5-1 to TRBJ1-6, with TRBD1 matching over 7 bases. The material was PBMCs, obtained before ibrutinib treatment. As DNA, the CDR3 is TGCGCCAGCAGCCCCGGGACAGAATTCTATTCACCCCTCCACTTT. Translation: CASSPGTEFYSPLHF.